The 15 T cell receptor beta chains given below trace back to one sample, sequenced in a study of early T cells in non-severe SARS-CoV-2 infection. TCRdb reprocessed the 5' RACE reads with MiXCR, giving one entry per CDR3 protein. Altogether approximately 19,000 distinct CDR3 sequences are present, around 5.7% being singletons, with the ten largest covering 5.5% to 8%. The sequencing input was whole blood. All receptors come from an adult who was a healthcare worker with PCR-confirmed SARS-CoV-2 infection or an uninfected control (not recorded which).

This clonotype occurred many times. The chain combines TRBV11-2 with TRBJ2-1; D may be TRBD1 (5 bases). Trimming stripped 0 bases from V and 3 bases from J, with 6 bases between. The CDR3 length is 14 residues. In germline, CDR1 is SGHAT, CDR2 FQNNGV. CDR3 sequence: CASSLDRVYNEQFF. DNA for the CDR3: TGTGCCAGCAGCTTAGACAGGGTCTACAATGAGCAGTTCTTC. The full variable domain, its missing parts supplied by reference TRBV11-2 and TRBJ2-1, is EAGVAQSPRYKIIEKRQSVAFWCNPISGHATLYWYQQILGQGPKLLIQFQNNGVVDDSQLPKDRFSAERLKGVDSTLKIQPAKLEDSAVYLCASSLDRVYNEQFFGPGTRLTVL.

Within the sample, this clonotype is medium-sized. V usage is TRBV29-1 and J usage is TRBJ2-1, with unresolved D. The length of the CDR3 is 10 residues. CDR1 and CDR2 (germline): SQVTM, ANQGSEA. V was clipped by 2 bases and J by 10 bases, with 6 bases between them. CDR3 region: CSVELLEQFF. The DNA of the CDR3 is TGCAGCGTTGAATTACTCGAGCAGTTCTTC.

This clonotype was seen ten or more times. J is TRBJ2-1 and V is TRBV28, with 13 positions matching TRBD2. The junction had 12 bases not matched to a gene; V was cut back by 5 bases and J by 5 bases. The CDR3 covers 18 residues. Germline values: CDR1 MDHEN, CDR2 SYDVKM. CDR3 in DNA: TGTGCCAGCAGTCGCATAGAAAGGACTAGCGGGAGTGACAATGAGCAGTTCTTC. Its translation: CASSRIERTSGSDNEQFF.

The V call is TRBV25-1, the J call TRBJ2-3; D gene unclear. This CDR3 is built from 14 residues. Germline CDR1 reads MGHDK; CDR2 reads SYGVNS. The V gene lost 4 bases and the J gene lost 2 bases, with 10 bases spanning the gap. The CDR3 DNA follows: TGTGCCAGCAGTGTCCGGGCCGACACAGATACGCAGTATTTT. It codes for CASSVRADTDTQYF. The full variable domain, in which reference TRBV25-1 and TRBJ2-3 provide the parts outside the CDR3, is EADIYQTPRYLVIGTGKKITLECSQTMGHDKMYWYQQDPGMELHLIHYSYGVNSTEKGDLSSESTVSRIRTEHFPLTLESARPSHTSQYLCASSVRADTDTQYFGPGTRLTVL.

The sample holds many counts of this clonotype. This chain uses TRBV7-6 with TRBJ1-6, with D possibly being TRBD1 (5 bases). The germline V and J ends were trimmed by 5 bases and 7 bases, with 12 bases remaining between them. CDR3 length equals 14 residues. Germline assignment: CDR1 SGHVS and CDR2 FNYEAQ. CDR3 sequence reads: CASSIQGLNSPLHF. The CDR3 DNA follows: TGTGCCAGCAGCATCCAGGGCCTCAATTCACCCCTCCACTTT. Supplemented by reference TRBV7-6 and TRBJ1-6, the full variable domain reads GAGVSQSPRYKVTKRGQDVALRCDPISGHVSLYWYRQALGQGPEFLTYFNYEAQQDKSGLPNDRFSAERPEGSISTLTIQRTEQRDSAMYRCASSIQGLNSPLHFGNGTRLTVT.

This clonotype was observed a few times. The genes are TRBV24-1 and TRBJ2-5; D possibly corresponds to TRBD1 (6 bases). CDR3 length equals 15 residues. Trimming left V 5 bases short and J 5 bases short, with 17 bases between. Germline-derived CDR1 and CDR2 are KGHDR and SFDVKD. This CDR3 reads CATSGGSGQRETQYF. CDR3 DNA: TGTGCCACCAGTGGGGGATCGGGACAACGCGAGACCCAGTACTTC.

This clonotype has ten or more counts. The chain carries TRBV29-1 and TRBJ2-2; a weak D match, TRBD2 (6 bases). Germline assignment: CDR1 SQVTM and CDR2 ANQGSEA. CDR3 length: 15 amino acids. Deletions cut 4 bases from V and 1 base from J, with 13 bases between. The DNA of the CDR3 is TGCAGCGTTGGGTACGGGGGACGGAACACCGGGGAGCTGTTTTTT. Translated, it gives CSVGYGGRNTGELFF.

This sequence joins TRBV27 and TRBJ2-5, with TRBD2 matching 7 bases. CDR3 size: 16 residues. The germline V gene has CDR1 MNHEY and CDR2 SMNVEV (reference sequence). V lost 2 bases and J lost 1; bases outside the gene matches: 7. The CDR3 coding sequence is TGTGCCAGCAGTTTAAACCCGGGACTACTCCAAGAGACCCAGTACTTC. It encodes CASSLNPGLLQETQYF.

This clonotype has only a few counts. The chain employs TRBV5-1 and TRBJ1-6, with TRBD1 identical over 11 bases. The CDR3 spans 15 residues. With 5 bases clipped from V and 9 bases from J, the junction kept 7 bases outside the gene matches. Germline V lookup: CDR1 SGHRS, CDR2 YFSETQ. The CDR3 region has the DNA TGCGCCAGCAGACCCCGGACAGGGGGCATTTCACCCCTCCACTTT. As protein: CASRPRTGGISPLHF.

This clonotype was recorded at least ten times. CDR3 sequence reads: CSAQDRVVEQETQYF. CDR3 nucleotide sequence: TGCAGTGCCCAAGACAGGGTGGTTGAGCAAGAGACCCAGTACTTC. This chain uses TRBV20-1 with TRBJ2-5; TRBD1 agrees at 7 bases. The CDR3 totals 15 residues. Germline trimming cut 6 bases from V and 2 bases from J; bases unmatched to any gene: 12. Germline V CDR1 and CDR2: DFQATT, SNEGSKA (reference sequence).

This clonotype has at least ten counts. This chain connects TRBV6-5 to TRBJ2-1, with D possibly matching TRBD1 (5 bases). The CDR3 sequence is 15 residues long. The germline V and J ends were trimmed by 6 bases and 0 bases, with 12 bases remaining between them. CDR1 is MNHEY and CDR2 is SVGAGI in the germline V gene. CDR3 sequence (DNA): TGTGCCAGCAGGGACCAGGGAAGCTCCTACAATGAGCAGTTCTTC. It codes for CASRDQGSSYNEQFF.

This clonotype was recorded many times. This rearrangement joins TRBV24-1 to TRBJ2-1, with 8 bases lining up with TRBD1. CDR3 length equals 17 residues. Looked up from germline, CDR1 is KGHDR and CDR2 is SFDVKD. Trimming at V came to 0 bases and at J to 9 bases, leaving 12 bases not matched to a gene. For the CDR3, the DNA is TGTGCCACCAGTGATTTGCTAGGACAGGGAGGAGTAGGTGAGCAGTTCTTC. Encoded protein: CATSDLLGQGGVGEQFF.

This clonotype appeared many times. In DNA, the CDR3 is TGCGCCAGCAGCCAGGGACAGGGGATAAACATTCAGTACTTC. This sequence encodes CASSQGQGINIQYF. The rearrangement joins TRBV4-1 to TRBJ2-4, with 10 bases identical to TRBD1. Germline CDR1 and CDR2: MGHRA and YSYEKL. The CDR3 spans 14 residues. V lost 3 bases to trimming and J lost 6 bases; unmatched junction nucleotides: 2.

This clonotype was counted at least ten times. V is TRBV2 and J is TRBJ2-3; D assignment may be TRBD1 or TRBD2 (6 bases each). V shed 8 bases and J shed 1 base, with 16 bases lying between them. Germline V lookup: CDR1 SNHLY, CDR2 FYNNEI. The CDR3 is 15 amino acids. The CDR3 here is CASYRGRVGTDTQYF. Written as DNA, the CDR3 is TGTGCCAGCTATCGGGGGCGTGTGGGCACAGATACGCAGTATTTT.

This clonotype came up many times. The chain links TRBV6-1 to TRBJ2-7; 7 bases align to TRBD2. Per germline, CDR1 MNHNS and CDR2 SASEGT. V lost 7 bases to trimming and J lost 3 bases; unmatched junction nucleotides: 3. This CDR3 is built from 12 residues. The CDR3, as DNA: TGTGCCAGCAACGGGGGGTACTACGAGCAGTACTTC. Its protein product is CASNGGYYEQYF.